This T cell receptor beta chain derives from a study of T-cell reconstitution after alpha-beta-depleted transplantation in children. Unique molecular identifiers were incorporated into the prepared TCRbeta library. TCRdb independently ran MiXCR on the PCR reads; one entry per CDR3 protein. This table holds 250,000 to 350,000 distinct CDR3 sequences, 9.9% found once. This clonotype was detected only a few times. The CDR3 is made up of 13 amino acids. The ends lost 7 bases at V and 6 bases at J; junction bases unmatched: 7. This chain links TRBV12-3 or TRBV12-4 with TRBJ1-2, with TRBD1 matching 8 bases. This receptor was identified in a human donor who donated a stem cell graft to a child with SCID. Here the sequenced sample was PBMCs from the stem cell graft donor, taken from the stem cell graft. The CDR3: CASTRTGWNGYTF. CDR3 DNA sequence: TGTGCCAGCACCAGGACAGGGTGGAATGGCTACACCTTC.